The 29 T cell receptor beta chains below were found in one sample sequenced in a study of T cells in Graves' hyperthyroidism and ophthalmopathy. Researchers took RNA transcripts and amplified the TCR beta CDR3 regions from them. The primer set for the first-round RT-PCR of the TCR CDR3 was HTBI. TCRdb re-called the multiplex PCR reads with MiXCR, one entry per CDR3 protein. Among about 53,000 distinct CDR3 sequences listed, 49% were seen once. What was sequenced was blood. Receptor source: a woman between 25 and 40 years old with Graves' ophthalmopathy.

The chain uses TRBV7-6 and TRBJ2-5; D may match TRBD1 or TRBD2 (5 bases each). The CDR3 extends over 16 amino acids. V was cut by 1 base and J by 5 bases, with 17 bases left in between. Germline CDR1 reads SGHVS; CDR2 reads FNYEAQ. The CDR3 DNA follows: TGTGCCAGCAGCTTAGTCGGGGACGGACGGCTCGAGACCCAGTACTTC. Translated: CASSLVGDGRLETQYF. The full variable domain, rest sourced from reference TRBV7-6 and TRBJ2-5, is GAGVSQSPRYKVTKRGQDVALRCDPISGHVSLYWYRQALGQGPEFLTYFNYEAQQDKSGLPNDRFSAERPEGSISTLTIQRTEQRDSAMYRCASSLVGDGRLETQYFGPGTRLLVL.

This clonotype was counted at least ten times. The chain is built from TRBV6-1 and TRBJ1-4; D is uncertain. This CDR3 has 13 residues. Germline CDR1 reads MNHNS; CDR2 reads SASEGT. Deletions cut 6 bases from V and 7 bases from J, with 12 bases between. The CDR3 spells CASRKGLGEKLFF. CDR3 DNA: TGTGCCAGCAGGAAGGGTCTCGGTGAAAAACTGTTTTTT.

Of note for this clonotype: The conserved closing phenylalanine or tryptophan is absent in this CDR3, likely reflecting a read error. CDR3 region: CTSSPHYSRYYEQYI. The CDR3 coding sequence is TGTACCAGCAGCCCCCATTACAGCAGGTACTACGAGCAGTACATC. The V gene is TRBV7-2, the J gene TRBJ2-7; D is uncertain. Per the germline V gene, CDR1 is SGHTA and CDR2 is FQGNSA. With 5 bases removed from V and 3 bases from J, the gap between germline ends came to 17 bases. The CDR3 extends over 15 amino acids.

The chain recombines TRBV10-1 with TRBJ2-7; D assignment may be TRBD1 or TRBD2 (5 bases each). CDR1 and CDR2 from the germline V gene are WNHNN and SYGVQD (reference sequence). This CDR3 spans 11 amino acids. Deletions cut 3 bases from V and 9 bases from J, with 9 bases between. The CDR3 nucleotides read TGCGCCAGCAGTGACGGGACCGGGCAGTACTTC. Its protein product is CASSDGTGQYF.

This clonotype was found many times. The rearrangement uses TRBV5-1 and TRBJ2-1, with 11 bases matching TRBD2. This CDR3 is 15 amino acids long. J gave up 4 bases and V 3 bases, and 3 bases lay outside the gene matches. Germline CDR1 SGHRS, CDR2 YFSETQ. The chain's CDR3 is CASSSVAGGYNEQFF. For the CDR3, the DNA is TGCGCCAGCAGCTCCGTAGCGGGAGGGTACAATGAGCAGTTCTTC.

This CDR3 is CASRRQALGVYGYTF. The CDR3 coding sequence is TGTGCCAGCAGGCGACAGGCCCTAGGTGTCTATGGCTACACCTTC. This chain uses TRBV27 with TRBJ1-2; perhaps TRBD1 as D (6 bases). This CDR3 is built from 15 residues. The V end was cut by 6 bases, the J end by 4 bases, with 18 bases between. CDR1 is MNHEY and CDR2 is SMNVEV in the germline V gene (reference sequence).

This clonotype was observed at least ten times. The chain is built from TRBV11-2 and TRBJ2-7; D is ambiguous. Germline V lookup: CDR1 SGHAT, CDR2 FQNNGV. This CDR3 has 15 amino acids. V lost 4 bases and J 0 bases, leaving 13 bases between the germline ends. In DNA form, the CDR3 reads TGTGCCAGCAGCTCATATTCAGCTAGCTCCTACGAGCAGTACTTC. Encoded protein: CASSSYSASSYEQYF.

V usage is TRBV20-1 and J usage is TRBJ2-3; 7 bases line up with TRBD2. Germline assignment: CDR1 DFQATT and CDR2 SNEGSKA (reference sequence). Germline trimming cut 0 bases from V and 2 bases from J; bases unmatched to any gene: 5. The CDR3 length is 15 residues. The CDR3 protein is CSARDEGGPTDTQYF. CDR3 nucleotides: TGCAGTGCTAGAGACGAGGGAGGGCCCACAGATACGCAGTATTTT.

This clonotype was recorded at least ten times. The chain recombines TRBV28 with TRBJ2-3, with D unresolved. Trimming pared 5 bases from V and 7 bases from J, leaving 13 bases between. Per germline, CDR1 MDHEN and CDR2 SYDVKM. The CDR3 consists of 13 residues. CDR3 sequence reads: CASSPPAFNTQYF. The CDR3 DNA sequence: TGTGCCAGCAGTCCGCCCGCTTTTAATACGCAGTATTTT.

This clonotype was recorded a few times. The chain combines TRBV3-1 with TRBJ2-5; TRBD1 might be the D (6 bases). This CDR3 spans 12 amino acids. Germline lookup yields CDR1 LGHDT and CDR2 YNNKEL (reference sequence). The V and J ends lost 0 bases and 12 bases respectively, with 11 bases between them. CDR3 nucleotide sequence: TGTGCCAGCAGCCAAGAGGCCCGGACAGAGTACTTC. Encoded protein: CASSQEARTEYF.

V is TRBV20-1 and J is TRBJ2-1, with 7 bases identical to TRBD2. The CDR3 runs to 13 residues. Germline-derived CDR1 and CDR2 are DFQATT and SNEGSKA (reference sequence). J was trimmed by 5 bases and V by 6 bases; bases with no gene match: 7. CDR3 loop: CSANPGLHNEQFF. The DNA for the CDR3 is TGCAGTGCAAACCCGGGACTACACAATGAGCAGTTCTTC.

On this clonotype: The CDR3 ends on some other residue instead of the conserved phenylalanine or tryptophan, so this is likely a read error. The rearrangement links TRBV12-3 or TRBV12-4 to TRBJ1-5; possible D gene TRBD1, 5 bases. The CDR3 sequence is 15 residues long. V was cut by 6 bases and J by 0 bases, with 12 bases left in between. CDR3 residues: CASSGTVHSNQPQHL. The CDR3 coding sequence is TGTGCCAGCAGCGGGACGGTTCATAGCAATCAGCCCCAGCATCTT.

This rearrangement joins TRBV9 to TRBJ1-6, with D uncertain. V was shortened by 3 bases and J by 8 bases, with 21 bases between the two germline ends. Germline CDR1 SGDLS, CDR2 YYNGEE. The CDR3 has 17 amino acids. The CDR3 reads CASSALSLAEEDSPLHF. CDR3 bases: TGTGCCAGCAGCGCCCTTTCACTAGCAGAGGAGGATTCACCCCTCCACTTT.

As concerns this clonotype: One end of the junction varies from germline; a read error may be responsible. V and J are TRBV24-1 and TRBJ2-7; the match to TRBD2 covers 9 bases. CDR3 length equals 17 residues. Germline lookup yields CDR1 KGHDR and CDR2 SFDVKD. For the CDR3, the DNA is TGCGCCACCAGTGGAATGGCTAGCGGGACAGCCAGCTACGAGCAGTACTTC. Encoded protein: CATSGMASGTASYEQYF.

The genes are TRBV4-2 and TRBJ1-2; D gene uncertain. Deletions cut 5 bases from V and 6 bases from J, with 13 bases between. The CDR3 consists of 13 residues. In germline, CDR1 is LGHNA, CDR2 YNFKEQ. CDR3 region: CASSWELYHGYTF. The CDR3 region has the DNA TGTGCCAGCAGCTGGGAATTATACCATGGCTACACCTTC.

The chain has TRBV10-1 and TRBJ2-7; 12 bases are shared with TRBD2. The V segment lost 6 bases and the J segment 9 bases; nucleotides outside the gene matches: 33. CDR1 and CDR2 (germline): WNHNN, SYGVQD (reference sequence). The CDR3 has 22 amino acids. The CDR3 protein is CASRGLARGLAGPLRVFKAQYF. In DNA, the CDR3 is TGCGCCAGCAGGGGACTAGCGAGAGGACTAGCGGGACCCCTACGAGTTTTTAAAGCGCAGTACTTC.

The table lists this clonotype with many counts. The chain carries TRBV6-1 and TRBJ2-7, with 11 nucleotides matching TRBD2. The CDR3 consists of 14 residues. V trimming: 3 bases; J trimming: 6 bases; junction bases outside the gene matches: 4. Germline values: CDR1 MNHNS, CDR2 SASEGT. CDR3 protein: CASSELAGGAEQYF. In nucleotides, the CDR3 is TGTGCCAGCAGTGAGTTAGCGGGAGGGGCCGAGCAGTACTTC.

This clonotype was seen at least ten times. The chain is built from TRBV11-3 and TRBJ2-1, with D uncertain. Germline values: CDR1 SGHNT, CDR2 YENEEA. Trimming took off 1 base at V and 8 bases at J, with 9 bases between the two ends. The CDR3 contains 13 residues. CDR3 sequence: CASSLASWDEQFF. CDR3 in DNA: TGTGCCAGCAGCTTAGCTTCGTGGGATGAGCAGTTCTTC. Looking up the rest from reference TRBV11-3 and TRBJ2-1 gives the full variable domain: EAGVVQSPRYKIIEKKQPVAFWCNPISGHNTLYWYLQNLGQGPELLIRYENEEAVDDSQLPKDRFSAERLKGVDSTLKIQPAELGDSAVYLCASSLASWDEQFFGPGTRLTVL.

This clonotype was observed at least ten times. The chain carries TRBV28 and TRBJ1-1, with unresolved D. Deletions cut 6 bases from V and 8 bases from J, with 13 bases between. Germline lookup yields CDR1 MDHEN and CDR2 SYDVKM. The length of the CDR3 is 12 residues. The CDR3 DNA follows: TGTGCCAGCAGGACTTACCTAGCGGAAGCTTTCTTT. Its protein product is CASRTYLAEAFF.

In regard to this clonotype: One end of the junction is discordant with germline, which a read error may explain. The V and J genes are TRBV14 and TRBJ1-2; D is unresolved. Germline V gives CDR1 SGHDN, CDR2 FVKESK. The CDR3 sequence is 15 residues long. CDR3 in DNA: TGTGCCAGCAGCCAAGATTTACCGGGCGAATATGGCTTCACCTTC. Protein sequence: CASSQDLPGEYGFTF.

This chain uses TRBV7-2 with TRBJ2-1; the D gene is possibly TRBD2 (5 bases). Trimming shortened V by 5 bases and J by 2 bases, and 13 bases separated the two germline ends. Germline CDR1 and CDR2: SGHTA and FQGNSA. This CDR3 spans 15 amino acids. The CDR3 loop is CASSQTVRAYNEQFF. Written as DNA, the CDR3 is TGTGCCAGCAGCCAAACGGTGCGGGCCTACAATGAGCAGTTCTTC.

This chain joins TRBV2 and TRBJ2-2; 9 bases are a match to TRBD1. Looked up from germline, CDR1 is SNHLY and CDR2 is FYNNEI. Trimming at V came to 2 bases and at J to 7 bases, leaving 2 bases not matched to a gene. The CDR3 has 14 residues. The CDR3 loop reads CASSETGGGGELFF. CDR3 bases: TGTGCCAGCAGTGAAACAGGGGGCGGCGGGGAGCTGTTTTTT.

This clonotype was counted at least ten times. The CDR3 here is CSARGLNQPQHF. CDR3 DNA sequence: TGCAGTGCTAGAGGCCTAAATCAGCCCCAGCATTTT. This sequence joins TRBV20-1 and TRBJ1-5; no firm D call. Germline values: CDR1 DFQATT, CDR2 SNEGSKA (reference sequence). CDR3 length: 12 amino acids. Trimming took 1 base from V and 4 from J, leaving 5 bases between them.

This clonotype has at least ten counts. The chain carries TRBV12-3 or TRBV12-4 and TRBJ1-6; D not resolved. Trimming stripped 4 bases from V and 6 bases from J, with 10 bases between. The CDR3 has 14 amino acids. The CDR3 nucleotides read TGTGCCAGCAGTTACGAGGAATTTAATTCACCCCTCCACTTT. Translated, it gives CASSYEEFNSPLHF.

This clonotype was seen ten or more times. This sequence joins TRBV14 and TRBJ2-1; unclear D gene. The V gene's germline CDR1 is SGHDN and CDR2 FVKESK. The CDR3 spans 14 residues. Trimming left V 4 bases short and J 12 bases short, with 19 bases between. The CDR3 is CASSPMTLWVGQFF. CDR3 sequence (DNA): TGTGCCAGCAGCCCGATGACATTATGGGTTGGGCAGTTCTTC.

Worth noting for this clonotype: Mismatch with germline at one junction end may stem from a read error. This chain uses TRBV10-1 with TRBJ2-2; D is perhaps TRBD1 or TRBD2 (5 bases each). Germline V CDR1 and CDR2: WNHNN, SYGVQD (reference sequence). The CDR3 has 17 amino acids. The CDR3: CACSESRGAPLSGKLFF. The CDR3 DNA is TGCGCCTGCAGTGAGTCGAGAGGGGCCCCTCTCTCCGGGAAGCTGTTTTTT.

A word on this clonotype: The junction does not match germline at one end; this may be a read error. The J gene is TRBJ2-1, the V gene TRBV20-1, with 12 bases identical to TRBD2. Germline CDR1 reads DFQATT; CDR2 reads SNEGSKA (reference sequence). The CDR3 extends over 17 amino acids. CDR3 residues: CRATGSGLAGGSNEQFF. In DNA form, the CDR3 reads TGCAGAGCTACGGGTAGTGGTCTAGCGGGAGGGTCGAATGAGCAGTTCTTC.

This clonotype was observed at least ten times. The chain is built from TRBV3-1 and TRBJ2-7, with 9 bases fitting TRBD1. After removal of 0 bases from V and 9 bases from J, the junction contained 12 bases not matched to a gene. The CDR3 length is 16 residues. Germline lookup yields CDR1 LGHDT and CDR2 YNNKEL (reference sequence). The CDR3, as DNA: TGTGCCAGCAGCCAAGATGTGGGACAGGGCCTACGACGGCAGTACTTC. Amino acid sequence: CASSQDVGQGLRRQYF.

The V and J genes are TRBV10-2 and TRBJ2-2, with 7 nucleotides matching TRBD2. Germline V lookup: CDR1 WSHSY, CDR2 SAAADI. Germline trimming cut 10 bases from V and 5 bases from J; bases unmatched to any gene: 16. The CDR3 totals 16 residues. DNA of the CDR3: TGCGCCACCCGGGATTGGACTAGTATAGGTACCGGGGAGCTGTTTTTT. Its protein is CATRDWTSIGTGELFF.